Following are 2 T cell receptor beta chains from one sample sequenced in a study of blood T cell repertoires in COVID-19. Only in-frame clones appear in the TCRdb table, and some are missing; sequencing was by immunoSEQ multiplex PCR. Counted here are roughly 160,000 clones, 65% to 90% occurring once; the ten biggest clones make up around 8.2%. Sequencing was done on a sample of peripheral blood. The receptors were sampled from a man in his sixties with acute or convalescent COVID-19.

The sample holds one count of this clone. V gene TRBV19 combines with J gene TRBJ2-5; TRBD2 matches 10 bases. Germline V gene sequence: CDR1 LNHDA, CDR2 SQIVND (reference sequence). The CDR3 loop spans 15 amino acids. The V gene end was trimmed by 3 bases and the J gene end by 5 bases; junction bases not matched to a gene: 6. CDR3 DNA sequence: TGTGCCAGTAGTATTGGTAGCGGGGGGTTCGAGACCCAGTACTTC. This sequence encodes CASSIGSGGFETQYF.

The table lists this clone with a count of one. DNA for the CDR3: TGTGCCTCCTCGGGAGGGGGCAAAGTGGATGGCTACACCTTC. This gives the protein CASSGGGKVDGYTF. The rearrangement links TRBV9 to TRBJ1-2; TRBD1 matches at 7 bases. The CDR3 has 14 amino acids. The junction had 15 bases not matched to a gene; V was cut back by 10 bases and J by 6 bases. CDR1 and CDR2 (germline): SGDLS, YYNGEE.